These 20 T cell receptor beta chains originate from one sample sequenced in a study of cytomegalovirus exposure and HLA in healthy donors. PCR was performed using 60 Vbeta and 13 Jbeta primers. The assay was immunoSEQ multiplex PCR, and TCRdb's table has in-frame clones only and misses some. The sample holds some 140,000 clones; 70% to 75% are singletons and the top ten take roughly 3.1%. The sequenced material came from PBMCs. The receptors originated from a man in his thirties or forties in good health and CMV-seronegative.

About this clone: Relative to the germline gene, one junction end is altered; a read error may explain this. Other DNA sequences in the sample encode the same CDR3. This rearrangement joins TRBV5-6 to TRBJ1-2; 9 nucleotides align to TRBD1. CDR1 is SGHDT, CDR2 YYEEEE, per germline. The CDR3 has 15 residues. The CDR3 spells CASSLPGTGNYGYTF. The CDR3 DNA reads TGCGCCAGCAGCTTGCCGGGGACAGGGAATTATGGCTACACCTTC.

V gene TRBV28 combines with J gene TRBJ1-4; D is unresolved. CDR1 is MDHEN, CDR2 SYDVKM, per germline. The CDR3 totals 12 residues. Deletions cut 8 bases from V and 0 bases from J, with 4 bases between. This chain's CDR3 is CASRATNEKLFF. The CDR3 DNA reads as TGTGCCAGCCGTGCAACTAATGAAAAACTGTTTTTT.

CDR3 loop: CAWSVRQGAYGYTF. The CDR3 DNA is TGTGCCTGGAGTGTACGGCAGGGCGCCTATGGCTACACCTTC. This chain connects TRBV30 to TRBJ1-2; TRBD1 might be the D (5 bases). The CDR3 sequence is 14 residues long. CDR1 and CDR2 (germline): GTSNPN, SVGIG (reference sequence). The V end was cut by 0 bases, the J end by 4 bases, with 12 bases between.

The CDR3 nucleotides read TGTGCCAGCAGCTTAGCGTCGGGTGCAGAGCAGTTCTTC. Translated: CASSLASGAEQFF. The V gene is TRBV7-9, the J gene TRBJ2-1; D call uncertain. The V end lost 0 bases, the J end lost 10 bases, and 10 bases lay between the germline ends. CDR3 length equals 13 residues. Germline CDR1 reads SEHNR; CDR2 reads FQNEAQ (reference sequence).

The V and J genes are TRBV7-9 and TRBJ2-1; 7 nucleotides line up with TRBD1. V lost 2 bases to trimming and J lost 8 bases; unmatched junction nucleotides: 9. This CDR3 is 15 amino acids long. Per the germline V gene, CDR1 is SEHNR and CDR2 is FQNEAQ (reference sequence). The CDR3 reads CASSLNGWTGDEQFF. The DNA of the CDR3 is TGTGCCAGCAGCTTAAACGGCTGGACAGGCGATGAGCAGTTCTTC.

The rearrangement links TRBV6-5 to TRBJ2-7, with TRBD2 matching over 7 bases. Trimming cost V 3 bases and J 6 bases; bases outside gene matches: 14. Germline CDR1 is MNHEY and CDR2 is SVGAGI. The CDR3 is 16 amino acids. CDR3 residues: CASSYSEGRVVFEQYF. CDR3 in DNA: TGTGCCAGCAGTTATTCCGAAGGGAGGGTAGTCTTCGAGCAGTACTTC.

The chain combines TRBV19 with TRBJ1-2, with 9 bases that match TRBD1. Germline values: CDR1 LNHDA, CDR2 SQIVND (reference sequence). The CDR3 runs to 16 residues. The trim removed 6 bases at V and 1 base at J, leaving 9 bases unmatched. The CDR3 protein is CASSLSGTGINYGYTF. CDR3 coding DNA: TGTGCCAGTAGCCTCTCCGGGACAGGGATTAACTATGGCTACACCTTC.

There are a few counts of this clone. V is TRBV9 and J is TRBJ2-7, with TRBD2 identical over 14 bases. Germline V lookup: CDR1 SGDLS, CDR2 YYNGEE. CDR3 length equals 17 residues. V lost 0 bases to trimming and J lost 4 bases; unmatched junction nucleotides: 6. The CDR3 reads CASSVGGLAGVGYEQYF. Written as DNA, the CDR3 is TGTGCCAGCAGCGTAGGGGGACTAGCGGGGGTCGGGTACGAGCAGTACTTC.

The genes are TRBV4-1 and TRBJ1-2; the D is unclear. Between the trimmed V and J ends, which lost 5 bases and 8 bases, there was a span of 15 bases. Germline assignment: CDR1 MGHRA and CDR2 YSYEKL. The CDR3 length is 13 residues. CDR3 sequence: CASSAPGIEGYTF. The DNA of the CDR3 is TGCGCCAGCAGCGCTCCGGGGATAGAAGGCTACACCTTC.

The chain joins TRBV5-6 to TRBJ1-2; no reliable D call. CDR3 length: 14 residues. Germline values: CDR1 SGHDT, CDR2 YYEEEE. The V and J ends lost 0 bases and 5 bases respectively, with 11 bases between them. The CDR3 DNA reads TGTGCCAGCAGCTTGGCCGCGCTCGGTTATGGCTACACCTTC. This sequence encodes CASSLAALGYGYTF.

The chain links TRBV27 to TRBJ1-1; a possible D gene is TRBD1 (5 bases). CDR1 is MNHEY, CDR2 SMNVEV, per germline (reference sequence). This CDR3 comprises 14 residues. The V end lost 3 bases, the J end lost 5 bases, and 13 bases lay between the germline ends. The CDR3 DNA reads TGTGCCAGCAGTTTTTCGGGGGTCCGGACTGAAGCTTTCTTT. It codes for CASSFSGVRTEAFF.

J is TRBJ1-3 and V is TRBV5-1, with a weak D call TRBD1 (5 bases). CDR3 length equals 18 residues. From germline, CDR1 is SGHRS and CDR2 YFSETQ. V shed 4 bases and J shed 1 base, with 21 bases lying between them. The CDR3 loop is CASSPNRQLTISGNTIYF. DNA for the CDR3: TGCGCCAGCAGCCCTAATAGACAGTTAACAATTTCTGGAAACACCATATATTTT.

This chain uses TRBV9 with TRBJ2-2; 7 bases agree with TRBD1. With 1 base clipped from V and 4 bases from J, the junction kept 10 bases outside the gene matches. Germline CDR1 reads SGDLS; CDR2 reads YYNGEE. The CDR3 contains 17 residues. In nucleotides, the CDR3 is TGTGCCAGCAGCGTACATAAGACAGGGTCGGGCACCGGGGAGCTGTTTTTT. It is translated as CASSVHKTGSGTGELFF.

The V gene is TRBV28, the J gene TRBJ1-1; perhaps TRBD1 as D (5 bases). The V gene lost 8 bases and the J gene lost 1 base, with 11 bases spanning the gap. This CDR3 comprises 13 residues. Germline CDR1 MDHEN, CDR2 SYDVKM. CDR3 region: CASASGQNTEAFF. In nucleotides, the CDR3 is TGTGCCAGCGCTTCTGGACAGAACACTGAAGCTTTCTTT.

The rearrangement uses TRBV28 and TRBJ1-5, with 8 bases identical to TRBD1. V shed 4 bases, J shed 4 bases, and the junction held 12 bases outside the gene matches. The CDR3 totals 17 residues. The V gene's germline CDR1 is MDHEN and CDR2 SYDVKM. In DNA, the CDR3 is TGTGCCAGCAGTTATCAATATGGACAGGGCGGGAATCAGCCCCAGCATTTT. Amino acid sequence: CASSYQYGQGGNQPQHF.

V gene TRBV7-3 combines with J gene TRBJ2-5; D possibly corresponds to TRBD1 (5 bases). V was trimmed by 1 base and J by 4 bases, leaving 16 bases between them. The V gene's germline CDR1 is SGHTA and CDR2 FQGTGA. CDR3 length: 16 amino acids. CDR3 sequence (DNA): TGTGCCAGCAGCTTAAACGGCAGGGTTCTAGGAGAGACCCAGTACTTC. Amino acids: CASSLNGRVLGETQYF.

The chain employs TRBV4-1 and TRBJ1-2; D unclear. CDR1 and CDR2 from the germline V gene are MGHRA and YSYEKL. CDR3 length: 15 amino acids. V dropped 1 base and J dropped 4 bases, with 13 bases sitting between them. The CDR3 is CASSQGARGIYGYTF. The DNA of the CDR3 is TGCGCCAGCAGCCAAGGAGCAAGAGGGATCTATGGCTACACCTTC.

This clone was seen a handful of times. The chain combines TRBV30 with TRBJ1-6; D ambiguous. This CDR3 is built from 16 residues. CDR1 and CDR2 from the germline V gene are GTSNPN and SVGIG (reference sequence). V was shortened by 1 base and J by 6 bases, with 16 bases between the two germline ends. The CDR3: CAWSGPGEYRNSPLHF. Here the CDR3 DNA reads TGTGCCTGGAGTGGTCCCGGGGAGTACCGTAATTCACCCCTCCACTTT.

The gene calls are TRBV13 and TRBJ1-1; a weak D match, TRBD1 (5 bases). The ends were cut back, 7 bases at V and 3 bases at J, with 18 bases in the middle. The CDR3 is 15 residues long. The germline V gene encodes CDR1 PRHDT and CDR2 FYEKMQ (reference sequence). The CDR3 sequence is CASTNAGGEYTEAFF. CDR3 DNA sequence: TGTGCCAGCACCAACGCGGGGGGTGAGTACACTGAAGCTTTCTTT.

The rearrangement joins TRBV4-1 to TRBJ2-1, with TRBD2 matching 12 bases. Trimming at V came to 4 bases and at J to 6 bases, leaving 10 bases not matched to a gene. Germline V gives CDR1 MGHRA, CDR2 YSYEKL. The CDR3 runs 17 residues. The CDR3 region has the DNA TGCGCCAGCAGCCGAGGTGGACTAGCGGGATTAGGCAATGAGCAGTTCTTC. Amino acids: CASSRGGLAGLGNEQFF.